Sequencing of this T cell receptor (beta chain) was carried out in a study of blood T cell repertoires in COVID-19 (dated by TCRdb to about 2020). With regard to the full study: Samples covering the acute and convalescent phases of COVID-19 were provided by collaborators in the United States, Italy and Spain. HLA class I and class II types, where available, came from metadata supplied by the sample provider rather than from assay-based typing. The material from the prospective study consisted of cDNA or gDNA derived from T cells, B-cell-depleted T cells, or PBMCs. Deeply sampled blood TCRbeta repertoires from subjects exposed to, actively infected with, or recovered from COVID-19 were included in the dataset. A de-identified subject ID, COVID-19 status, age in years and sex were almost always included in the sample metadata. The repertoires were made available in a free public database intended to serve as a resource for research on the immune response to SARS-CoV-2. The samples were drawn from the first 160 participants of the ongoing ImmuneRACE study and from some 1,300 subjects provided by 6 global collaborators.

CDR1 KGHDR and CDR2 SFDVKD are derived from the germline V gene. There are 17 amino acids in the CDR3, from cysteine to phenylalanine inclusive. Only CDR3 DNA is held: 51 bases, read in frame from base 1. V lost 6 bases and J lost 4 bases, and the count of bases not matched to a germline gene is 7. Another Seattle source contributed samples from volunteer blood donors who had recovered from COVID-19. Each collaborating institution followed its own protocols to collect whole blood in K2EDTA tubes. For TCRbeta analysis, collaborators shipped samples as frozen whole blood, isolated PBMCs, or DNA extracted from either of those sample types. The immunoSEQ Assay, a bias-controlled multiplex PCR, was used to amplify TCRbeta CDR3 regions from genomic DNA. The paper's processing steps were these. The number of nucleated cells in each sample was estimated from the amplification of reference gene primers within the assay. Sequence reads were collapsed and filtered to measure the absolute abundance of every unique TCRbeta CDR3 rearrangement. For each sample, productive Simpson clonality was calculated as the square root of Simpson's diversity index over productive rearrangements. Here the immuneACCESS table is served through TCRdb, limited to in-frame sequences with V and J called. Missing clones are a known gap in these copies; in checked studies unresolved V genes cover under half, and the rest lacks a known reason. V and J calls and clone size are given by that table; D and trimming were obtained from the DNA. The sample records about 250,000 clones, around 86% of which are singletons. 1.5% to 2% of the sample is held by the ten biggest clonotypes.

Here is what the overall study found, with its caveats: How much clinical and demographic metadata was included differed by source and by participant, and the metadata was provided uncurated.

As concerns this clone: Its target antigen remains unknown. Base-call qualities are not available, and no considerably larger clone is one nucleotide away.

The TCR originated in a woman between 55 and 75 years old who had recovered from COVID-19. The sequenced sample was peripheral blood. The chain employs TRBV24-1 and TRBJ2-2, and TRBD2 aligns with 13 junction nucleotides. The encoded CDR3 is CATSQLAGGPGTGELFF. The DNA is TGTGCCACCAGTCAACTAGCGGGGGGGCCAGGCACCGGGGAGCTGTTTTTT.